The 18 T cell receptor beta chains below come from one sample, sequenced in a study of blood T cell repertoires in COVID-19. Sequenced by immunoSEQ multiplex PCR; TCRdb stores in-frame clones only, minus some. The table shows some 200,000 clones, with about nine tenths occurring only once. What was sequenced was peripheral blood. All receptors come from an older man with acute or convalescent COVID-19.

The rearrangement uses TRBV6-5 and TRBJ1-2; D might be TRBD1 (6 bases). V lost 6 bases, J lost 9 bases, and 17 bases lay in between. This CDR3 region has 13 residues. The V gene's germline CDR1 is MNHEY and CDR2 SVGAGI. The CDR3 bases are TGTGCCAGCAGCGCGAGGGGGATAAGTCGCTACACCTTC. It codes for CASSARGISRYTF.

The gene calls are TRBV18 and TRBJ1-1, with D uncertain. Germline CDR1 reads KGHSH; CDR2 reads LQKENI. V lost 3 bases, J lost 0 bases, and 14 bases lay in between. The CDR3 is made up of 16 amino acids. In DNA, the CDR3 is TGTGCCAGCTCACCGCGCGCTGAGTTCATGAACACTGAAGCTTTCTTT. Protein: CASSPRAEFMNTEAFF.

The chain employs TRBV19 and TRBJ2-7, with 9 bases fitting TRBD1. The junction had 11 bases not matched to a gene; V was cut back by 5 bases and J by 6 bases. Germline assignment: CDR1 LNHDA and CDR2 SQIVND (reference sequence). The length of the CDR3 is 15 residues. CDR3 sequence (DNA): TGTGCCAGTAGTGTCTTACAGGGGGCGCGGGGCGAGCAGTACTTC. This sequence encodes CASSVLQGARGEQYF.

CDR3 bases: TGTGCCAGCAGCGTAGGCGGTAGCGGGTACTACACCGGGGAGCTGTTTTTT. Protein product: CASSVGGSGYYTGELFF. The chain links TRBV9 to TRBJ2-2, with 7 positions matching TRBD2. The V and J ends lost 0 bases and 3 bases, in that order; junction bases with no gene match: 8. The CDR3 has 17 residues. CDR1 is SGDLS and CDR2 is YYNGEE in the germline V gene.

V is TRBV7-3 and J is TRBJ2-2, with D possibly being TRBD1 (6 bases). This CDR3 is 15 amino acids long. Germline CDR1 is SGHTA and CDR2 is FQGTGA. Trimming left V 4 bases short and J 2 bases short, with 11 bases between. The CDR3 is CASSSAGVNTGELFF. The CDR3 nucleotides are TGTGCCAGCAGCTCGGCAGGGGTCAACACCGGGGAGCTGTTTTTT.

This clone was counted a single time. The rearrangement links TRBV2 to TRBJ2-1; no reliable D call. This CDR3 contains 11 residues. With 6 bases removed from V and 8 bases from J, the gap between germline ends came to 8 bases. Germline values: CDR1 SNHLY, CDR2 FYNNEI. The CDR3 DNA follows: TGTGCCAGCAGCGTTTATGATGAGCAGTTCTTC. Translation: CASSVYDEQFF.

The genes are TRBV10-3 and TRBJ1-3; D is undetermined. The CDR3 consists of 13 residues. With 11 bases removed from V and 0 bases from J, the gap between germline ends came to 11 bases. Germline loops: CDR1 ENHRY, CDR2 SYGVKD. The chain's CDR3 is CAVGSSSGNTIYF. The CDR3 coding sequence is TGTGCCGTTGGTTCGAGCTCTGGAAACACCATATATTTT.

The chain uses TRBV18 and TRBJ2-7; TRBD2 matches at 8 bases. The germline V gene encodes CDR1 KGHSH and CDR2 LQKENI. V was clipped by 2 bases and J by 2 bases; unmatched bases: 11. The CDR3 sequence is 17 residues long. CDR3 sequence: CASSPKTSGSLPYEQYF. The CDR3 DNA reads TGTGCCAGCTCACCAAAAACTAGCGGTTCCTTGCCCTACGAGCAGTACTTC.

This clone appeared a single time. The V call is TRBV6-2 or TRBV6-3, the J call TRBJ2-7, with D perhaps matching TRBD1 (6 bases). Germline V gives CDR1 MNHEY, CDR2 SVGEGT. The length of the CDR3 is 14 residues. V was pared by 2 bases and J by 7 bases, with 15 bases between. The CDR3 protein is CASSYLQGSGEQYV. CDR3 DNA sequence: TGTGCCAGCAGTTACCTCCAGGGGTCCGGAGAGCAGTACGTC.

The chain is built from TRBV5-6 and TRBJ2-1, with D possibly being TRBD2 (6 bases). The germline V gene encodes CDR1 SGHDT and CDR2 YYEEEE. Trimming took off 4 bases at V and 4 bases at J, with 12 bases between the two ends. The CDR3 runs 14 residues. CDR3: CASSRRALYNEQFF. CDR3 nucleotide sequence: TGTGCCAGCAGCCGGAGGGCCCTTTACAATGAGCAGTTCTTC.

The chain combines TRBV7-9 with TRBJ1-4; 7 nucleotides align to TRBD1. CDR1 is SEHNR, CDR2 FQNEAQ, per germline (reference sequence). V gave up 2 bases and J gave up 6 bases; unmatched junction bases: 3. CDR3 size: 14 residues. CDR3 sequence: CASSLLGTDEKLFF. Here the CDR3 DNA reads TGTGCCAGCAGCTTATTGGGGACAGATGAAAAACTGTTTTTT.

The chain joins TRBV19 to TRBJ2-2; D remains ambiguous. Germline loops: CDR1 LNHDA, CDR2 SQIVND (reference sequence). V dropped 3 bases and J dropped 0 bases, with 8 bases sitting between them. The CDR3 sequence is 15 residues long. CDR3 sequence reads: CASSIGSTNTGELFF. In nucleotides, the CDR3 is TGTGCCAGTAGTATCGGTAGTACGAACACCGGGGAGCTGTTTTTT.

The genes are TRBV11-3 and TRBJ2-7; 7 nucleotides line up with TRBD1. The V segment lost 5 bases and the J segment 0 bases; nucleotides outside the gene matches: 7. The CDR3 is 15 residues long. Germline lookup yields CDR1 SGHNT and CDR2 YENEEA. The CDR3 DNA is TGTGCCAGCAGCCCAGGGGGTTTAAGCTCCTACGAGCAGTACGTC. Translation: CASSPGGLSSYEQYV.

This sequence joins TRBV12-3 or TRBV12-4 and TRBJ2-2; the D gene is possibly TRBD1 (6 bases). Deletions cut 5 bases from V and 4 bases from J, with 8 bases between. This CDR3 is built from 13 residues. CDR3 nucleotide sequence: TGTGCCAGCAGTCGAGGGGGCACCGGGGAGCTGTTTTTT. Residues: CASSRGGTGELFF.

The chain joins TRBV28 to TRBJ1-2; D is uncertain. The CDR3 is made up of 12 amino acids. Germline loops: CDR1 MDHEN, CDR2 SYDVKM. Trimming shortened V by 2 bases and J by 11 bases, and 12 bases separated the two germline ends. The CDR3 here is CASSLPWETYTF. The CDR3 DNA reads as TGTGCCAGCAGTTTACCCTGGGAGACTTACACCTTC.

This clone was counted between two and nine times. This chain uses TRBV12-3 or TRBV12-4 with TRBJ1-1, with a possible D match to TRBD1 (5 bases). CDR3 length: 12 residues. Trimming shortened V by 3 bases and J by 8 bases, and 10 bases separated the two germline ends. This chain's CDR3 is CASSFGHLEAFF. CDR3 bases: TGTGCCAGCAGTTTCGGACATCTAGAAGCTTTCTTT.

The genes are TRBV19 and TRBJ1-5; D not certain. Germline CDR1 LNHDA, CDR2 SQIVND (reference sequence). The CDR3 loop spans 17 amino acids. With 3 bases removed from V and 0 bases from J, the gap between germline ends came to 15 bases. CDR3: CASSMGEGLNSNQPQHF. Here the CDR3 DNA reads TGTGCCAGTAGTATGGGTGAGGGATTAAATAGCAATCAGCCCCAGCATTTT.

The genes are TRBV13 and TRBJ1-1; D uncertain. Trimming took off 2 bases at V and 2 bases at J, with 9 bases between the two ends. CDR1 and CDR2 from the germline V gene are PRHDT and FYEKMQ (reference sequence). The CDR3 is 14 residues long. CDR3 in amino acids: CASSLWEYNTEAFF. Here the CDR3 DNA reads TGTGCCAGCAGCTTATGGGAGTATAACACTGAAGCTTTCTTT.